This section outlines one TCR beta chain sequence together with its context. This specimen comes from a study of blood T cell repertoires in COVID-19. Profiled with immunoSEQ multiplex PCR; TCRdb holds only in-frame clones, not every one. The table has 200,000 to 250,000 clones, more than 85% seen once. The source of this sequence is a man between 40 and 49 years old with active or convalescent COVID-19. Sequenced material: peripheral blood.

CDR3 sequence: CASSYSAGGYEQYF. In nucleotides, the CDR3 is TGTGCCAGCAGTTACTCGGCAGGGGGGTACGAGCAGTACTTC. The chain combines TRBV6-5 with TRBJ2-7; possibly TRBD1 for D (7 bases). V was trimmed by 0 bases and J by 4 bases, leaving 10 bases between them. Looked up from germline, CDR1 is MNHEY and CDR2 is SVGAGI. The CDR3 sequence is 14 residues long.